In its sample, the clone carrying this T cell receptor (beta chain) was seen many times. No antigen is known for it. With 6 bases removed from V and 4 bases from J, the gap between germline ends came to 13 bases. The germline CDR1 and CDR2 sequences are SQVTM and ANQGSEA. The CDR3 is 12 residues long. The sample comes from a study of CD8 T cells in ankylosing spondylitis. TCRdb reanalysed the 5' RACE reads using MiXCR and keeps one entry per CDR3 protein. The table has about 360,000 distinct CDR3 sequences, approximately 22% seen once; the top ten hold about 12%. Points from the study as a whole: Significantly higher representation of disease-linked clones was reported for matched ankylosing spondylitis synovial fluid. Disease-linked clones bore a CD8+ phenotype, appearing relatively rarely in peripheral blood. A motif of under 10 highly homologous TCR beta variants was seen as apparently characteristic of ankylosing spondylitis blood.

Sequenced input: blood, either unsorted or a sorted T cell fraction (not recorded which). V is TRBV29-1 and J is TRBJ2-7; either TRBD1 or TRBD2 may supply D (5 bases each). The source of this sequence is a male donor with ankylosing spondylitis or in good health (not recorded which). CDR3 DNA: TGCAGCGTGCTCGGGACCACGTACGAGCAGTACTTC. It translates to CSVLGTTYEQYF.